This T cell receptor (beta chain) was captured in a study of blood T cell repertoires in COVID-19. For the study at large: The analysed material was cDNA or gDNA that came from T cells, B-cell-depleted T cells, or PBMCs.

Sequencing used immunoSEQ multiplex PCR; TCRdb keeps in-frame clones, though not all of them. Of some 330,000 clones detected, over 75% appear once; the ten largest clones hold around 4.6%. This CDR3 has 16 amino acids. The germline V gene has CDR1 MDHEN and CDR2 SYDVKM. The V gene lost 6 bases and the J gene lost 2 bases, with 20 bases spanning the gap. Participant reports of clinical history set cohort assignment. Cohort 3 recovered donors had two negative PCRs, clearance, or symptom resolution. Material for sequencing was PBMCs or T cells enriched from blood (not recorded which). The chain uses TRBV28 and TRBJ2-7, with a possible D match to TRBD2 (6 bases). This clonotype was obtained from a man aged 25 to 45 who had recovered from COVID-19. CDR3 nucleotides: TGTGCCAGCAGCCGAGAGGGACTTTGGGAACCCTACGAGCAGTACTTC. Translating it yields CASSREGLWEPYEQYF.